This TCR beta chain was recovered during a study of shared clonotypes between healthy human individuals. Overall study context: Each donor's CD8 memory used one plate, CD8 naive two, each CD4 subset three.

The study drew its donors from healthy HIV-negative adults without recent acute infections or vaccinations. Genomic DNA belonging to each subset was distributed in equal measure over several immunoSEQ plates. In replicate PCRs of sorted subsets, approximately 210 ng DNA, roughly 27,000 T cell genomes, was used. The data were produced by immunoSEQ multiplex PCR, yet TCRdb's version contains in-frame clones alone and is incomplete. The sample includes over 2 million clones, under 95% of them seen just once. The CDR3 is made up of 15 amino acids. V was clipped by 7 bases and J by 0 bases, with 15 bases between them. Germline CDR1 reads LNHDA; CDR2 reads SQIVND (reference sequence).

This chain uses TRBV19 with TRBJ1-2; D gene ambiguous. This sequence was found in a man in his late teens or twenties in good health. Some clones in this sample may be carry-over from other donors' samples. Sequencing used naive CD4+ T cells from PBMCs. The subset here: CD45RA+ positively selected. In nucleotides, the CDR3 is TGTGCCAGTACCGGTAGGCACCCCGCTAACTATGGCTACACCTTC. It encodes CASTGRHPANYGYTF. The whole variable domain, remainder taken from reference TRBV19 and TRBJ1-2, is DGGITQSPKYLFRKEGQNVTLSCEQNLNHDAMYWYRQDPGQGLRLIYYSQIVNDFQKGDIAEGYSVSREKKESFPLTVTSAQKNPTAFYLCASTGRHPANYGYTFGSGTRLTVV.